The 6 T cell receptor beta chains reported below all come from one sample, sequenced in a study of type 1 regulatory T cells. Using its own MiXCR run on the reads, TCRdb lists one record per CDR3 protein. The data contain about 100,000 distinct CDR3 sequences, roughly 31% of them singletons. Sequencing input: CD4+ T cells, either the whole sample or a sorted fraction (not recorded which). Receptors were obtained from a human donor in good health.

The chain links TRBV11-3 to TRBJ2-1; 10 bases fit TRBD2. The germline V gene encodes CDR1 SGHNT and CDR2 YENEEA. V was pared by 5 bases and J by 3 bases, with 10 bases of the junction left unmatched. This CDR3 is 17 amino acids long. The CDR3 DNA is TGTGCCAGCAGCCGGACCCCCCTAGCGGGAGTCTACAATGAGCAGTTCTTC. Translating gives CASSRTPLAGVYNEQFF.

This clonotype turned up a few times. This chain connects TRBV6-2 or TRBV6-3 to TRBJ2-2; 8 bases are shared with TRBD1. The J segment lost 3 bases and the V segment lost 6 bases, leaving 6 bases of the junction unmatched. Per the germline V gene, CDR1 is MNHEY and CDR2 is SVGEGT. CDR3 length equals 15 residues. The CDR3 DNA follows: TGTGCCAGCAGACTGGGACAGGATTACACCGGGGAGCTGTTTTTT. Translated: CASRLGQDYTGELFF.

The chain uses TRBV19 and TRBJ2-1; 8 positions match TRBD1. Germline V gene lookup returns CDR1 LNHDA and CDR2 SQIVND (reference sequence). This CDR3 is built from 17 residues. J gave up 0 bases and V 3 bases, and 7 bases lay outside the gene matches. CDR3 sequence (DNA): TGTGCCAGTAGTATGTCAGGGGGCTTGAGCTCCTACAATGAGCAGTTCTTC. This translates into CASSMSGGLSSYNEQFF.

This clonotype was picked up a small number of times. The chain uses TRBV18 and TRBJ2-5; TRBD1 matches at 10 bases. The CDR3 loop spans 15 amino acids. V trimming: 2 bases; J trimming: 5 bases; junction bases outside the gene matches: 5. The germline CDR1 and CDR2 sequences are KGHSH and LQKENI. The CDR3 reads CASSPGQGVIETQYF. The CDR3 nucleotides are TGTGCCAGCTCACCAGGACAGGGGGTAATCGAGACCCAGTACTTC.

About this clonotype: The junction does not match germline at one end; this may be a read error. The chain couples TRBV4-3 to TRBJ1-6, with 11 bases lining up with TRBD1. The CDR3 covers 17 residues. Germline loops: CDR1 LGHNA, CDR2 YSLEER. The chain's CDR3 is CASRQGTGGTINSPLHF. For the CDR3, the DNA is TGCGCCAGCAGACAAGGGACAGGGGGTACGATTAATTCACCCCTCCACTTT.

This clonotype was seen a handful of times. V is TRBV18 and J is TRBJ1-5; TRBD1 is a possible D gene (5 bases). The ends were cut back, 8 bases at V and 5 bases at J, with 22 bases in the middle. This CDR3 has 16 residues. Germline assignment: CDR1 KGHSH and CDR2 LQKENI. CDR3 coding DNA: TGTGCCAGCACTAGTGAGACAGTGACCCAGGATCAGCCCCAGCATTTT. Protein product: CASTSETVTQDQPQHF.